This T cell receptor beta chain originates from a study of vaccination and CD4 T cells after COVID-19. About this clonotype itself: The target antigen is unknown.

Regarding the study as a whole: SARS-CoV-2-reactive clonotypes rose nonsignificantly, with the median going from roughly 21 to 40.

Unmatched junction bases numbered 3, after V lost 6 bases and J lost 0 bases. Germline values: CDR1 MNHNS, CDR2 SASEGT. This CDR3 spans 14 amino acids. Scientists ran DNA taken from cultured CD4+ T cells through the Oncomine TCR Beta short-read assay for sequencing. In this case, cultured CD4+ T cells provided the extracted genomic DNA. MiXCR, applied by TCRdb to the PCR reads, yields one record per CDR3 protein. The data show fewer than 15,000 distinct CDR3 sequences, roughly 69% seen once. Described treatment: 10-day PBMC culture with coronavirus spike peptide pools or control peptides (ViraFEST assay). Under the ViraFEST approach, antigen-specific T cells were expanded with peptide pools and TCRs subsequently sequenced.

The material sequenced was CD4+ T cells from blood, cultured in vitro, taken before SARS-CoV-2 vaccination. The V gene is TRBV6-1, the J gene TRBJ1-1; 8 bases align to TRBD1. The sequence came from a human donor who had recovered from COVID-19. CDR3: CASRRTGMNTEAFF. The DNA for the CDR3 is TGTGCCAGCAGGAGGACAGGGATGAACACTGAAGCTTTCTTT.